These 15 T cell receptor beta chains were all obtained from the same sample, sequenced in a study of regulatory T cells in long-lasting Graves disease. Specified time point: newly diagnosed GD, antithyroid drugs for less than 3 months. RNA isolated from PBMCs was used to make the TCR library. Researchers made TCR beta libraries by using iRepertoire HTBI primers and running Arm-PCR on CDR3 regions. TCRdb processed the multiplex PCR reads anew with MiXCR; each CDR3 protein has one entry. The repertoire includes under 300,000 distinct CDR3 sequences, just over 20% of them detected once, and about 14% sits in the top ten. The specimen was peripheral blood mononuclear cells (PBMCs), collected at new diagnosis, from a patient treated with antithyroid drugs. Every receptor here comes from a female donor with Graves disease.

This clonotype was observed many times. The V call is TRBV7-6, the J call TRBJ2-7; D might be TRBD2 (6 bases). Germline V gene sequence: CDR1 SGHVS, CDR2 FNYEAQ. V was cut by 0 bases and J by 7 bases, with 10 bases left in between. This CDR3 contains 13 residues. The CDR3 DNA follows: TGTGCCAGCAGCTTAGCTTCAGGGAGGGAGCAGTACTTC. It yields the protein CASSLASGREQYF.

The sample holds many counts of this clonotype. This chain uses TRBV2 with TRBJ1-5; 8 positions match TRBD1. This CDR3 spans 17 amino acids. Unmatched junction bases numbered 12, after V lost 6 bases and J lost 2 bases. Germline V gives CDR1 SNHLY, CDR2 FYNNEI. This CDR3 is CASRIPPGQGGNQPQHF. CDR3 DNA sequence: TGTGCCAGCAGGATACCCCCAGGACAGGGAGGCAATCAGCCCCAGCATTTT.

This clonotype has a count of ten or more. The V gene is TRBV6-1, the J gene TRBJ2-5; D tentatively reads TRBD1 or TRBD2 (5 bases each). Per germline, CDR1 MNHNS and CDR2 SASEGT. Trimming took off 4 bases at V and 3 bases at J, with 12 bases between the two ends. The CDR3 consists of 14 residues. For the CDR3, the DNA is TGTGCCAGCAGTGTTTATAGGGGAGAAGAGACCCAGTACTTC. Protein sequence: CASSVYRGEETQYF.

This clonotype was observed a handful of times. This may arise from a read error, as a much more abundant clone is one base away. The CDR3 does not end in the conserved phenylalanine or tryptophan, so this is likely a read error. The J gene is TRBJ2-1, the V gene TRBV20-1; no reliable D call. Germline CDR1 is DFQATT and CDR2 is SNEGSKA (reference sequence). The CDR3 contains 12 residues. The V and J ends lost 3 bases and 6 bases respectively, with 9 bases between them. Here the CDR3 DNA reads TGCAGTGCTAGCCGTCTCGGCAATGAGCAGTTCCTC. As protein: CSASRLGNEQFL.

This clonotype was seen at least ten times. The junction and the germline gene differ at one end; a read error may be behind it. V usage is TRBV5-1 and J usage is TRBJ1-6, with TRBD1 matching over 9 bases. Germline V gives CDR1 SGHRS, CDR2 YFSETQ. The CDR3 contains 14 residues. CDR3 sequence (DNA): TGTGCCAGCAGCCTGGACAGGGGCTCTTCACCCCTCCACTTT. It yields the protein CASSLDRGSSPLHF.

The chain carries TRBV7-2 and TRBJ2-5; 9 nucleotides align to TRBD1. CDR1 is SGHTA and CDR2 is FQGNSA in the germline V gene. V lost 9 bases and J lost 2; bases outside the gene matches: 13. CDR3 length equals 16 residues. For the CDR3, the DNA is TGTGCCAGTAGTTTGGACAGGGGCGCTCCGCAAGAGACCCAGTACTTC. It specifies CASSLDRGAPQETQYF.

There are many counts of this clonotype. The chain carries TRBV3-1 and TRBJ2-3; 7 nucleotides agree with TRBD2. The length of the CDR3 is 15 residues. V was pared by 4 bases and J by 2 bases, with 6 bases of the junction left unmatched. Germline loops: CDR1 LGHDT, CDR2 YNNKEL (reference sequence). CDR3 in amino acids: CASSLRLADTDTQYF. For the CDR3, the DNA is TGTGCCAGCAGCCTTAGACTAGCCGACACAGATACGCAGTATTTT.

This clonotype showed up just a few times. The chain joins TRBV28 to TRBJ1-2; weak D call: TRBD1 (5 bases). Trimming took off 6 bases at V and 4 bases at J, with 15 bases between the two ends. The CDR3 is 14 amino acids. Looked up from germline, CDR1 is MDHEN and CDR2 is SYDVKM. The CDR3 bases are TGTGCCAGCAGCCTTGGGGGAGGGTCCTATGGCTACACCTTC. It codes for CASSLGGGSYGYTF.

This clonotype was found many times. The chain recombines TRBV6-1 with TRBJ2-1; the match to TRBD2 covers 10 bases. This CDR3 contains 14 residues. Germline V gives CDR1 MNHNS, CDR2 SASEGT. The ends lost 10 bases at V and 6 bases at J; junction bases unmatched: 9. The CDR3 DNA follows: TGTGCCACCTCTATAGCGGGGGGCAGCAATGAGCAGTTCTTC. It codes for CATSIAGGSNEQFF.

There are many counts of this clonotype. The chain employs TRBV7-2 and TRBJ2-7; TRBD1 matches at 7 bases. Germline CDR1 reads SGHTA; CDR2 reads FQGNSA. V trimming: 0 bases; J trimming: 3 bases; junction bases outside the gene matches: 2. There are 14 residues in the CDR3. The CDR3, as DNA: TGTGCCAGCAGCTTAGCAGGGGGCGGCTACGAGCAGTACTTC. Its translation: CASSLAGGGYEQYF.

This clonotype was detected many times. V usage is TRBV20-1 and J usage is TRBJ2-2, with 7 bases aligning to TRBD2. The CDR3 runs to 15 residues. The J segment lost 4 bases and the V segment lost 1 base, leaving 6 bases of the junction unmatched. Germline assignment: CDR1 DFQATT and CDR2 SNEGSKA (reference sequence). The CDR3 region is CSARGGGEVTGELFF. The CDR3 region has the DNA TGCAGTGCTAGAGGGGGGGGGGAGGTCACCGGGGAGCTGTTTTTT.

The rearrangement uses TRBV5-4 and TRBJ2-1, with 11 bases aligning to TRBD2. This CDR3 is 14 amino acids long. J gave up 8 bases and V 7 bases, and 8 bases lay outside the gene matches. Germline V gives CDR1 SGHNT, CDR2 YYREEE (reference sequence). The CDR3 sequence: CASHSGRGVDEQFF. DNA of the CDR3: TGTGCCAGCCATAGCGGGAGGGGTGTCGATGAGCAGTTCTTC.

This clonotype was seen many times. The J gene is TRBJ2-3, the V gene TRBV7-9; TRBD2 might be the D (5 bases). Germline V CDR1 and CDR2: SEHNR, FQNEAQ (reference sequence). This CDR3 comprises 13 residues. The V gene lost 3 bases and the J gene lost 5 bases, with 9 bases spanning the gap. DNA of the CDR3: TGTGCCAGCAGCTTTAAACGGGGAGATACGCAGTATTTT. Protein: CASSFKRGDTQYF. Supplemented by reference TRBV7-9 and TRBJ2-3, the full variable domain reads DTGVSQNPRHKITKRGQNVTFRCDPISEHNRLYWYRQTLGQGPEFLTYFQNEAQLEKSRLLSDRFSAERPKGSFSTLEIQRTEQGDSAMYLCASSFKRGDTQYFGPGTRLTVL.

This clonotype has at least ten counts. The chain carries TRBV2 and TRBJ1-6, with 8 positions matching TRBD1. Germline lookup yields CDR1 SNHLY and CDR2 FYNNEI. The CDR3 runs to 15 residues. V trimming: 1 base; J trimming: 9 bases; junction bases outside the gene matches: 5. This chain's CDR3 is CASSEEETGVSPLHF. In DNA form, the CDR3 reads TGTGCCAGCAGTGAAGAAGAGACAGGGGTTTCACCCCTCCACTTT.

This clonotype was detected ten times or more. The rearrangement uses TRBV29-1 and TRBJ2-5; 15 positions agree with TRBD2. Trimming at V came to 6 bases and at J to 2 bases, leaving 1 base not matched to a gene. The CDR3 is 14 amino acids. Germline loops: CDR1 SQVTM, CDR2 ANQGSEA. As DNA, the CDR3 is TGCAGCGTGGGACTAGCGGGGGGACAAGAGACCCAGTACTTC. It is translated as CSVGLAGGQETQYF.